This TCR beta chain was obtained from a study of identical twins. This clonotype turned up a few times. V dropped 4 bases and J dropped 4; count of bases not matched to a gene: 13. Germline lookup yields CDR1 SGHRS and CDR2 YFSETQ. This CDR3 is built from 18 residues. One entry per CDR3 protein results from TCRdb running MiXCR on the 5' RACE reads. Of some 660,000 distinct CDR3 sequences in the sample, over 8.5% were seen once. The same sample was also used in a study of yellow fever vaccine responses in identical twins. Per that paper: As reported, the vaccine T cell response of twins seemed partly convergent and partly personalized.

Sequenced: PBMCs. The chain links TRBV5-1 to TRBJ2-5, with 13 bases fitting TRBD2. The TCR originated in a woman under 30 in good health. The CDR3 sequence: CASSARLAGGQIRETQYF. CDR3 bases: TGCGCCAGCAGCGCTCGACTAGCGGGGGGCCAGATTAGAGAGACCCAGTACTTC.